This entry features one T cell receptor (beta chain) sequence. Sequencing used immunoSEQ multiplex PCR; TCRdb keeps in-frame clones, though not all of them. The sample shows some 50,000 clones, around 92% of them seen only once. This sample was taken from a study of T cell changes during pregnancy in multiple sclerosis. CDR1 is SGHKS and CDR2 is YYEKEE in the germline V gene (reference sequence). This CDR3 has 15 residues. J was trimmed by 7 bases and V by 4 bases; bases with no gene match: 11. V usage is TRBV5-5 and J usage is TRBJ1-5; 7 bases line up with TRBD1. Sequenced material: CD4+ T cells from peripheral blood mononuclear cells, taken in the second trimester of pregnancy. The origin of this receptor is a female donor with multiple sclerosis, enrolled in a pregnancy study. In DNA, the CDR3 is TGTGCCAGCAGCCGTGGGATTCCGGGACAGCAGCCCCAGCATTTT. This sequence encodes CASSRGIPGQQPQHF.